A selection of T cell receptor beta chains follows, all from one sample in a study of cytomegalovirus exposure and HLA in healthy donors. Sequenced by immunoSEQ multiplex PCR; TCRdb stores in-frame clones only, minus some. The table records about 130,000 clones, more than 65% of them present only once. Sequenced: PBMCs. These receptor sequences come from a young man in good health and CMV-seropositive. Both conserved end residues are part of each CDR3. The order of the fields is clone size, J gene, CDR3 length, D gene, V gene, CDR3 DNA, CDR3 protein. A D gene is named only where the DNA matches it firmly. The size of a clone is reported for some rows only, either as once, few or many, or as a class for expanded clones.

clone_size: NA
j_call: TRBJ1-2
cdr3_length: 15
d_call: TRBD1
v_call: TRBV5-6
cdr3_nt: TGTGCCAGCAGCGGGACAGGGGGCGCCCTCAATGGCTACACCTTC
cdr3_aa: CASSGTGGALNGYTF

clone_size: NA
j_call: TRBJ2-7
cdr3_length: 15
d_call: TRBD2
v_call: TRBV27
cdr3_nt: TGTGCCAGCAGCAATAAGCGGGAGAGGGAAAACGAGCAGTACTTC
cdr3_aa: CASSNKRERENEQYF

clone_size: once
j_call: TRBJ2-3
cdr3_length: 13
d_call: NA
v_call: TRBV6-6
cdr3_nt: TGTGCCAGCACTGACAGTAGCACAGATACGCAGTATTTT
cdr3_aa: CASTDSSTDTQYF

clone_size: NA
j_call: TRBJ2-5
cdr3_length: 16
d_call: TRBD1
v_call: TRBV15
cdr3_nt: TGTGCCACCAATAAACTTGGGACAGGACGCCAAGAGACCCAGTACTTC
cdr3_aa: CATNKLGTGRQETQYF

clone_size: NA
j_call: TRBJ2-7
cdr3_length: 13
d_call: NA
v_call: TRBV6-5
cdr3_nt: TGTGCCAGCAGTACCGAAAAACCCTACGAGCAGTACTTC
cdr3_aa: CASSTEKPYEQYF

clone_size: few
j_call: TRBJ1-1
cdr3_length: 15
d_call: NA
v_call: TRBV7-2
cdr3_nt: TGTGCCAGCAGCCCCAAGTCCCGGGGGGGGACTGAAGCTTTCTTT
cdr3_aa: CASSPKSRGGTEAFF

clone_size: NA
j_call: TRBJ2-2
cdr3_length: 12
d_call: NA
v_call: TRBV7-9
cdr3_nt: TGTGCCAGCAGCCCTTACACCGGGGAGCTGTTTTTT
cdr3_aa: CASSPYTGELFF

clone_size: NA
j_call: TRBJ1-2
cdr3_length: 12
d_call: NA
v_call: TRBV30
cdr3_nt: TGTGCCTGGAGTATAGACTCGAGGGGCTACACCTTC
cdr3_aa: CAWSIDSRGYTF

clone_size: NA
j_call: TRBJ1-3
cdr3_length: 11
d_call: NA
v_call: TRBV20-1
cdr3_nt: TGCAGTGCCAACTCCGGAAACACCATATATTTT
cdr3_aa: CSANSGNTIYF

clone_size: NA
j_call: TRBJ2-5
cdr3_length: 15
d_call: NA
v_call: TRBV19
cdr3_nt: TGTGCCAGTAGTATAGTTTGGACAACCCAAGAGACCCAGTACTTC
cdr3_aa: CASSIVWTTQETQYF

clone_size: few
j_call: TRBJ1-3
cdr3_length: 16
d_call: TRBD1
v_call: TRBV7-9
cdr3_nt: TGTTCCAGCAGCTTAGACGACAGGGTCAAGGGAAACACCATATATTTT
cdr3_aa: CSSSLDDRVKGNTIYF

clone_size: NA
j_call: TRBJ2-5
cdr3_length: 15
d_call: NA
v_call: TRBV9
cdr3_nt: TGTGCCAGCAGCGTAGAGGGGATGGGAGGAGAGACCCAGTACTTC
cdr3_aa: CASSVEGMGGETQYF

clone_size: NA
j_call: TRBJ2-3
cdr3_length: 15
d_call: NA
v_call: TRBV5-1
cdr3_nt: TGCGCCAGCAGCTTCGGGATAGCGAGCACAGATACGCAGTATTTT
cdr3_aa: CASSFGIASTDTQYF

clone_size: NA
j_call: TRBJ2-5
cdr3_length: 13
d_call: NA
v_call: TRBV6-1
cdr3_nt: TGTGCCAGCAGCTTTGGGGGCAGGGAGACCCAGTACTTC
cdr3_aa: CASSFGGRETQYF

clone_size: few
j_call: TRBJ2-1
cdr3_length: 13
d_call: NA
v_call: TRBV14
cdr3_nt: TGTGCCAGCAGCCAAGATTGGGGGGATGAGCAGTTCTTC
cdr3_aa: CASSQDWGDEQFF